This TCR beta chain was recovered during a study of blood T cells in healthy people across ages. Notes on this clonotype: Its antigen remains unknown.

CDR1 is MNHEY and CDR2 is SMNVEV in the germline V gene (reference sequence). The CDR3 runs 16 residues. PCR was performed a second time for 7 to 11 cycles using a sample-barcoded 5' primer and a J-beta primer mix. Each cDNA molecule received a tag from a template-switch adaptor that had 12 random nucleotides. One entry per CDR3 protein, called by TCRdb with MiXCR from the 5' RACE reads. The sample yields around 970,000 distinct CDR3 sequences, 45% to 60% seen once. General study findings and limits: Diversity was estimated from one million T cells, and these estimates were considered underestimates. Getting older went along with TCR beta diversity per million T cells dropping roughly linearly.

The chain joins TRBV27 to TRBJ2-5; 8 bases match TRBD2. The J call could be wrong; TRBJ2-7 is a better fit for the DNA end. The clonotype was recovered from a woman aged 55-69 years in good health. The sample was blood. In DNA form, the CDR3 reads TGTGCCAGCAGTCCCCTGGGTGTTAGCGGGACCTACGAGCAGTACTTC. This translates into CASSPLGVSGTYEQYF.